The next 9 T cell receptor beta chains were all read from a single sample in a study of human T cells and chemical hapten exposure (dated by TCRdb to 2020 to 2023). Libraries were made using RACE. Instrument used: NextSeq 500. TCRdb reprocessing: public reads trimmed at Q25 with fastp, clones called with MiXCR, in-frame beta chains kept. Rows merge per CDR3 protein into single entries with the most common DNA and genes. Across this sample there are roughly 54,000 distinct CDR3 sequences, with about a tenth seen only once. Under 2% of the sample is held by the ten biggest clonotypes. The time point label here, explained by the study, means: patch test 2, 6 weeks after DPC sensitization. The treatment or condition label here, explained by the study, means: therapeutic diphenylcyclopropenone sensitization with weekly scalp DPC. This specimen was whole blood, taken in connection with sensitization to the hapten diphenylcyclopropenone (DPC). The receptors derive from a woman aged 45-60 years with alopecia areata. Some clones in this sample may be carry-over from other donors' samples.

The chain has TRBV7-2 and TRBJ2-5; D ambiguous. CDR1 SGHTA and CDR2 FQGNSA come from the germline V gene. The CDR3 consists of 13 residues. Trimming shortened V by 1 base and J by 5 bases, and 8 bases separated the two germline ends. The CDR3 loop is CASSLEALETQYF. The CDR3 DNA follows: TGTGCCAGCAGCTTAGAGGCGTTGGAGACCCAGTACTTC.

The rearrangement uses TRBV12-3 or TRBV12-4 and TRBJ1-1; D ambiguous. V shed 3 bases and J shed 5 bases, with 7 bases lying between them. The CDR3 contains 12 residues. The CDR3 loop is CASSFWGTEAFF. The CDR3 DNA follows: TGTGCCAGCAGTTTCTGGGGAACTGAAGCTTTCTTT.

The chain carries TRBV7-2 and TRBJ2-7; possibly TRBD2 for D (5 bases). This CDR3 region has 15 residues. Trimming cost V 5 bases and J 2 bases, with 16 bases left between them. The germline CDR1 and CDR2 sequences are SGHTA and FQGNSA. In DNA form, the CDR3 reads TGTGCCAGCAGCCGACCCGATGAGGGCGCCTACGAGCAGTACTTC. It encodes CASSRPDEGAYEQYF.

V gene TRBV12-3 or TRBV12-4 combines with J gene TRBJ2-1; TRBD2 matches at 14 bases. CDR3 length: 16 residues. V shed 5 bases and J 9 bases; nucleotides not matched to a gene: 9. The CDR3 spells CASSPRLAGGPGEQFF. The CDR3 DNA reads TGTGCCAGCAGTCCCCGACTAGCGGGAGGGCCTGGTGAGCAGTTCTTC.

The rearrangement joins TRBV27 to TRBJ1-3, with D perhaps TRBD1 (5 bases). V dropped 2 bases and J dropped 2 bases, with 7 bases sitting between them. The germline V gene has CDR1 MNHEY and CDR2 SMNVEV (reference sequence). The CDR3 runs 14 residues. DNA for the CDR3: TGTGCCAGCAGTTTAGGGGGGGCTGGAAACACCATATATTTT. This sequence encodes CASSLGGAGNTIYF.

This clonotype was picked up a small number of times. The CDR3 loop is CASSFRASPNTGELFF. The CDR3 bases are TGTGCCAGCAGCTTTCGGGCCTCACCGAACACCGGGGAGCTGTTTTTT. The chain joins TRBV7-6 to TRBJ2-2; D remains unclear. The CDR3 is 16 residues long. V lost 3 bases to trimming and J lost 0 bases, with 11 bases between them. Germline loops: CDR1 SGHVS, CDR2 FNYEAQ. Supplemented by reference TRBV7-6 and TRBJ2-2, the full variable domain reads GAGVSQSPRYKVTKRGQDVALRCDPISGHVSLYWYRQALGQGPEFLTYFNYEAQQDKSGLPNDRFSAERPEGSISTLTIQRTEQRDSAMYRCASSFRASPNTGELFFGEGSRLTVL.

This clonotype has at least ten counts. The chain has TRBV20-1 and TRBJ2-3, with 8 bases aligning to TRBD1. From germline, CDR1 is DFQATT and CDR2 SNEGSKA (reference sequence). With 5 bases clipped from V and 6 bases from J, the junction kept 13 bases outside the gene matches. The CDR3 has 15 residues. The CDR3 DNA reads TGCAGTGCTGCCACCCGGGACAGGCCTCTGGATACGCAGTATTTT. Its translation: CSAATRDRPLDTQYF.

This clonotype was seen ten or more times. This sequence joins TRBV11-2 and TRBJ2-3; D perhaps matches TRBD2 (6 bases). V shed 4 bases and J shed 6 bases, with 14 bases lying between them. Germline V CDR1 and CDR2: SGHAT, FQNNGV. The CDR3 is 14 residues long. CDR3 protein: CASSYRASVDTQYF. The CDR3 region has the DNA TGTGCCAGCAGCTACCGGGCTAGCGTGGATACGCAGTATTTT.

This clonotype was counted a few times. V and J are TRBV6-2 or TRBV6-3 and TRBJ1-5; D gene ambiguous. V lost 6 bases to trimming and J lost 1 base, with 22 bases between them. The CDR3 runs 18 residues. The germline V gene has CDR1 MNHEY and CDR2 SVGEGT. CDR3 nucleotides: TGTGCCAGCAGCCTTGGTAGGACTTGGTGGGAGAGCAATCAGCCCCAGCATTTT. Encoded protein: CASSLGRTWWESNQPQHF.